This T cell receptor (beta chain) was documented in a study of T cell responses to AZD1222 COVID-19 vaccine. Trimming removed 4 bases at V and 9 bases at J, with 12 bases between. This CDR3 region has 13 residues. CDR1 is KGHDR, CDR2 SFDVKD, per germline. The data were produced by immunoSEQ multiplex PCR, yet TCRdb's version contains in-frame clones alone and is incomplete. Here the sample spans 110,000 or so clones, around nine tenths being singletons. The specimen was peripheral blood, collected on day 0 of AZD1222 vaccination. The chain uses TRBV24-1 and TRBJ2-1, with D unclear. This TCR was sampled from an adult in good health. In DNA, the CDR3 is TGTGCCACCAGTGACCCAAATAAAGGTGAGCAGTTCTTC. Amino acids: CATSDPNKGEQFF.